Here is one T cell receptor (beta chain) with its context. V trimming: 4 bases; J trimming: 4 bases; junction bases outside the gene matches: 17. Germline loops: CDR1 KGHDR, CDR2 SFDVKD. The CDR3 runs 19 residues. This entry belongs to a study of identical twins. TCRdb itself ran the 5' RACE reads through MiXCR, one entry per CDR3 protein. The sample has approximately 550,000 distinct CDR3 sequences, about a fifth seen once. Separately, the same data were catalogued under a study of yellow fever vaccine responses in identical twins.

The source is a woman aged 18-29 years in good health. Material: CD4+ T cells sorted from blood. V is TRBV24-1 and J is TRBJ2-1, with 8 positions matching TRBD1. The DNA for the CDR3 is TGTGCCACCAGTGACTACGCGACAGGGGAGAGTATATTATACAATGAGCAGTTCTTC. Amino acid sequence: CATSDYATGESILYNEQFF.